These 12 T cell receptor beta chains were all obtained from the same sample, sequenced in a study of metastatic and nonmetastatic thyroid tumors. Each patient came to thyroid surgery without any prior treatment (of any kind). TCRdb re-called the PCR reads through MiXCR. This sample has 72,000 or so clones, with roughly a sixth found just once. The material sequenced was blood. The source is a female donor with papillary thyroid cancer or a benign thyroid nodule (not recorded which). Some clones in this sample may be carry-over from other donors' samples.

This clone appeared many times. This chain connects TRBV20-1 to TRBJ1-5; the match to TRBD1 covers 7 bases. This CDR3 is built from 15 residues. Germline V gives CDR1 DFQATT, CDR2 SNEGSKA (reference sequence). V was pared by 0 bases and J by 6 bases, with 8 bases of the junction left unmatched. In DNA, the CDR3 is TGCAGTGCTAGAGATCAGGCCCAGGGGGGTCAGCCCCAGCATTTT. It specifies CSARDQAQGGQPQHF.

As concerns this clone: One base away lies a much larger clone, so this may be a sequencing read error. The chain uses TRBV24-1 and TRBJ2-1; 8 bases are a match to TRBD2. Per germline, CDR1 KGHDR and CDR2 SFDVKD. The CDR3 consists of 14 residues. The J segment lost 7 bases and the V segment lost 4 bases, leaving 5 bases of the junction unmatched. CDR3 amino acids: CATSESGRGNEQFF. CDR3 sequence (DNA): TGTGCCACCAGTGAGAGCGGGAGAGGAAATGAGCAGTTCTTC.

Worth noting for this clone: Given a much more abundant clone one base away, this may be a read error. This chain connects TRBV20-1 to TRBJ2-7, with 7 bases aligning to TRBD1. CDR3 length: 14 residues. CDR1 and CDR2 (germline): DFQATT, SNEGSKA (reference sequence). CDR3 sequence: CIARREGALYEQYF. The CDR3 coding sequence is TGCATTGCTAGACGTGAGGGGGCGCTTTACGAGCAGTACTTC.

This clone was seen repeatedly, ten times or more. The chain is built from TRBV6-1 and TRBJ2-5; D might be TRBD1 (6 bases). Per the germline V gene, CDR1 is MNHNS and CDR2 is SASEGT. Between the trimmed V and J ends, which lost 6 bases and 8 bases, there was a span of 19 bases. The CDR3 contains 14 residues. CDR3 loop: CASSRRLLGGTQYF. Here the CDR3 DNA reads TGTGCCAGCAGCCGAAGACTTTTAGGGGGAACCCAGTACTTC.

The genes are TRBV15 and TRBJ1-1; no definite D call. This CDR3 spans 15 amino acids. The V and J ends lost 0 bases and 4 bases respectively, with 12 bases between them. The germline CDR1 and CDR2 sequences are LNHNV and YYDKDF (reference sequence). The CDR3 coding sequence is TGTGCCACCAGCAGAGATCGAGGTGTGAGCACTGAAGCTTTCTTT. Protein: CATSRDRGVSTEAFF. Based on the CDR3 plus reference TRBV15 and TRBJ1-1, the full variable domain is DAMVIQNPRYQVTQFGKPVTLSCSQTLNHNVMYWYQQKSSQAPKLLFHYYDKDFNNEADTPDNFQSRRPNTSFCFLDIRSPGLGDTAMYLCATSRDRGVSTEAFFGQGTRLTVV.

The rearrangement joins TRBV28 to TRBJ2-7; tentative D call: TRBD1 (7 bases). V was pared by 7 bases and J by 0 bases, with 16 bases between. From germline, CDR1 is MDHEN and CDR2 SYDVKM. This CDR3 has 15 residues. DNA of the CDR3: TGTGCCAGCATGGGGGGACAGTCCATCTCCTACGAGCAGTACTTC. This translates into CASMGGQSISYEQYF.

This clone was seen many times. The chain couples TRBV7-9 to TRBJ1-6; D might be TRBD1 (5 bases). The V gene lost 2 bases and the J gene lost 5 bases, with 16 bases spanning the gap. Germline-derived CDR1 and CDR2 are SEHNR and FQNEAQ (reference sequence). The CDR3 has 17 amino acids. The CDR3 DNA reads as TGTGCCAGCAGCTTACTTAATCGGGACGGAGATAATTCACCCCTCCACTTT. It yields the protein CASSLLNRDGDNSPLHF. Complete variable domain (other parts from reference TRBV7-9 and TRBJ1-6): DTGVSQNPRHKITKRGQNVTFRCDPISEHNRLYWYRQTLGQGPEFLTYFQNEAQLEKSRLLSDRFSAERPKGSFSTLEIQRTEQGDSAMYLCASSLLNRDGDNSPLHFGNGTRLTVT.

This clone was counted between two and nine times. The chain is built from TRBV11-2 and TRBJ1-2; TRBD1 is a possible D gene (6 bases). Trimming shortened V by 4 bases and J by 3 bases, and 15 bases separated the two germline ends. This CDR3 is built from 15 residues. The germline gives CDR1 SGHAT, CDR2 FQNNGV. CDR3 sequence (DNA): TGTGCCAGCAGCTCGTTCAGGGGCGTCGACTATGGCTACACCTTC. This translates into CASSSFRGVDYGYTF.

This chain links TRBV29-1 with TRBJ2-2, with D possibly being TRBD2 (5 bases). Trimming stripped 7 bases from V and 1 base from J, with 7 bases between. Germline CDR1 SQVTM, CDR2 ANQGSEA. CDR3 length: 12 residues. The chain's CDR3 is CSAGLNTGELFF. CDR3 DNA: TGCAGCGCTGGACTGAACACCGGGGAGCTGTTTTTT.

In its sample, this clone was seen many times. The chain's CDR3 is CASTVPGGYGYTF. The CDR3 DNA sequence: TGTGCCAGTACCGTCCCGGGGGGCTATGGCTACACCTTC. The V and J genes are TRBV19 and TRBJ1-2; weak D call: TRBD1 (5 bases). The V and J ends lost 7 bases and 4 bases respectively, with 13 bases between them. The length of the CDR3 is 13 residues. Germline V gene data show CDR1 as LNHDA and CDR2 as SQIVND (reference sequence). The variable domain in full, with the rest retrieved from reference TRBV19 and TRBJ1-2, is DGGITQSPKYLFRKEGQNVTLSCEQNLNHDAMYWYRQDPGQGLRLIYYSQIVNDFQKGDIAEGYSVSREKKESFPLTVTSAQKNPTAFYLCASTVPGGYGYTFGSGTRLTVV.

The CDR3 sequence is CASSPLGGGVGEQFF. The CDR3 DNA reads TGCGCCAGCAGCCCCCTTGGTGGGGGGGTCGGGGAGCAGTTCTTC. The rearrangement uses TRBV5-1 and TRBJ2-1; 7 bases fit TRBD2. The V and J ends lost 4 bases and 10 bases, in that order; junction bases with no gene match: 14. CDR1 and CDR2 from the germline V gene are SGHRS and YFSETQ. CDR3 size: 15 residues.

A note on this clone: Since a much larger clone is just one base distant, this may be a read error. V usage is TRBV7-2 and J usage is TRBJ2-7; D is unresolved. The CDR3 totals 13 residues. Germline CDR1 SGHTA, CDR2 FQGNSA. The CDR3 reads CASSLSCSHEQYF. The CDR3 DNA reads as TGTGCCAGCAGCTTAAGCTGCTCCCACGAGCAGTACTTC.